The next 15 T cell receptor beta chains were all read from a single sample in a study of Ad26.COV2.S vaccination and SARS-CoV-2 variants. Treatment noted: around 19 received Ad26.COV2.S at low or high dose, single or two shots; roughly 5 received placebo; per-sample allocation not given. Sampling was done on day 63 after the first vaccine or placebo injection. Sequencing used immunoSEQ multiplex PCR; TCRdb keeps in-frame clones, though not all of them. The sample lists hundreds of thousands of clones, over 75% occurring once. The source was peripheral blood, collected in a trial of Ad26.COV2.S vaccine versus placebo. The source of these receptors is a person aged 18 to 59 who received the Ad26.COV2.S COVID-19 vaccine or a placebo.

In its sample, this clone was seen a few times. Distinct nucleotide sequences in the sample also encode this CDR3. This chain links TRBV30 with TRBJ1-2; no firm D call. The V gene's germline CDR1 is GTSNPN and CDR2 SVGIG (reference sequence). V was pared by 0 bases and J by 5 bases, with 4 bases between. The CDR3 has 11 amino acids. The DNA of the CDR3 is TGTGCCTGGAGTGTCCGGTATGGCTACACCTTC. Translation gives CAWSVRYGYTF. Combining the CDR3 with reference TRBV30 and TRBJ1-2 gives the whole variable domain SQTIHQWPATLVQPVGSPLSLECTVEGTSNPNLYWYRQAAGRGLQLLFYSVGIGQISSEVPQNLSASRPQDRQFILSSKKLLLSDSGFYLCAWSVRYGYTFGSGTRLTVV.

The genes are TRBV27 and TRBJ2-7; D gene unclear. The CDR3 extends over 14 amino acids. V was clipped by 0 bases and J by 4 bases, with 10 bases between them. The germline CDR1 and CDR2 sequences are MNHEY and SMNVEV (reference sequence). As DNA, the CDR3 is TGTGCCAGCAGTTTATCAGGGCAAACGTACGAGCAGTACTTC. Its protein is CASSLSGQTYEQYF.

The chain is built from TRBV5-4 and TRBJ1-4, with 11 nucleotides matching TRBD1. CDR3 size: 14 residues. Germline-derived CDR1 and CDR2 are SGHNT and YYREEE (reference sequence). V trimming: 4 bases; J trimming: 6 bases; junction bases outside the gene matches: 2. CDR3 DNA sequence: TGTGCCAGCAGCCAGGGACAGGGGGATGAAAAACTGTTTTTT. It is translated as CASSQGQGDEKLFF.

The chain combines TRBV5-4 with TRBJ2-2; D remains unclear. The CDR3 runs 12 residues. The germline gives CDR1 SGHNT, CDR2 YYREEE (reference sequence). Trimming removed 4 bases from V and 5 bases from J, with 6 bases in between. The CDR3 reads CASSVATGELFF. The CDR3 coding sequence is TGTGCCAGCAGCGTAGCTACCGGGGAGCTGTTTTTT.

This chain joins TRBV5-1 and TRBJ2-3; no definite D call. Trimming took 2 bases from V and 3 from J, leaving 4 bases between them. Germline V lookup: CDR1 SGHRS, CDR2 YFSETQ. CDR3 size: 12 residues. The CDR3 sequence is CASSFRTDTQYF. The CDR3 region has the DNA TGCGCCAGCAGCTTTAGGACAGATACGCAGTATTTT. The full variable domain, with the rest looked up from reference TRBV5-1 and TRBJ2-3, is KAGVTQTPRYLIKTRGQQVTLSCSPISGHRSVSWYQQTPGQGLQFLFEYFSETQRNKGNFPGRFSGRQFSNSRSEMNVSTLELGDSALYLCASSFRTDTQYFGPGTRLTVL.

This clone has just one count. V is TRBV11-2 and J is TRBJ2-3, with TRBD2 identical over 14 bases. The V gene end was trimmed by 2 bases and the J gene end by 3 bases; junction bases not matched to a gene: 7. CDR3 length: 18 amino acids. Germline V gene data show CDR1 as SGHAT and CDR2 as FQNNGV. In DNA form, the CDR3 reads TGTGCCAGCAGCTTAACAGCAGGGACTAGCGGGAGAACAGATACGCAGTATTTT. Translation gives CASSLTAGTSGRTDTQYF.

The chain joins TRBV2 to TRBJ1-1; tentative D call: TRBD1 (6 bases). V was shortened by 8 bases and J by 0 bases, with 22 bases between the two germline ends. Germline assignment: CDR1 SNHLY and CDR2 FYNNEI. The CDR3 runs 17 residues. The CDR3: CASSYRPGEQMNTEAFF. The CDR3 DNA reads TGTGCCAGCTCTTACCGACCAGGGGAACAAATGAACACTGAAGCTTTCTTT.

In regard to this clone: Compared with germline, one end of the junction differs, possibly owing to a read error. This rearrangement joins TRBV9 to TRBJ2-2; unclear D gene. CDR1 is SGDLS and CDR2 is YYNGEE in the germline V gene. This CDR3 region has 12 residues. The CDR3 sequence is CASSVDTGELFF. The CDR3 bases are TGTGCCAGCAGCGTCGACACGGGGGAGCTGTTTTTT.

As DNA, the CDR3 is TGTGCCAGCCTCGTCCCTAATAATGAGCAGTTCTTC. Translated: CASLVPNNEQFF. The V gene is TRBV7-9, the J gene TRBJ2-1, with no clear D. Germline V gene sequence: CDR1 SEHNR, CDR2 FQNEAQ (reference sequence). V lost 8 bases and J lost 7, with 12 bases in between. This CDR3 comprises 12 residues.

The CDR3 spells CASSSGLAVSYNEQFF. The CDR3 DNA reads TGTGCCAGCAGCTCGGGACTAGCGGTCTCCTACAATGAGCAGTTCTTC. The chain uses TRBV7-9 and TRBJ2-1; TRBD2 agrees at 11 bases. With 4 bases clipped from V and 0 bases from J, the junction kept 2 bases outside the gene matches. From germline, CDR1 is SEHNR and CDR2 FQNEAQ (reference sequence). The CDR3 sequence is 16 residues long.

CDR3 protein: CASSLIWTGTNEQFF. In DNA form, the CDR3 reads TGTGCCAGCAGTTTAATATGGACAGGGACCAATGAGCAGTTCTTC. This chain connects TRBV27 to TRBJ2-1, with 8 bases lining up with TRBD1. V gave up 2 bases and J gave up 6 bases; unmatched junction bases: 6. This CDR3 spans 15 amino acids. Germline-derived CDR1 and CDR2 are MNHEY and SMNVEV (reference sequence).

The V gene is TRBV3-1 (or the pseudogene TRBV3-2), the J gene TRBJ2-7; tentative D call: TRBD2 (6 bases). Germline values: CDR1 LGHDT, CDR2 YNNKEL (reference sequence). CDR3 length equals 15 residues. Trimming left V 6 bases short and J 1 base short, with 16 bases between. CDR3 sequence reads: CASRHTGSGSYEQYF. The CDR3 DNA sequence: TGTGCCAGCAGACACACCGGGAGTGGGTCCTACGAGCAGTACTTC.

CDR3 in DNA: TGTGCCAGCAGCCCGGTGGCCCAGAACACTGAAGCTTTCTTT. It codes for CASSPVAQNTEAFF. This chain joins TRBV3-1 (or the pseudogene TRBV3-2) and TRBJ1-1; D remains ambiguous. Germline V CDR1 and CDR2: LGHDT, YNNKEL (reference sequence). This CDR3 contains 14 residues. V was trimmed by 4 bases and J by 1 base, leaving 10 bases between them.

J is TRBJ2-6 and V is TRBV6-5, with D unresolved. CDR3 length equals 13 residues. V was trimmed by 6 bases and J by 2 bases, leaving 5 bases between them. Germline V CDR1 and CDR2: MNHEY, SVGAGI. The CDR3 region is CASRGAGANVLTF. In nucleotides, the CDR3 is TGTGCCAGCAGGGGCGCTGGGGCCAACGTCCTGACTTTC.

This chain's CDR3 is CAISELRPDSKSGANVLTF. The CDR3 DNA sequence: TGTGCCATCAGTGAGCTGCGACCGGACAGTAAATCTGGGGCCAACGTCCTGACTTTC. V and J are TRBV10-3 and TRBJ2-6, with D perhaps matching TRBD1 (6 bases). Germline-derived CDR1 and CDR2 are ENHRY and SYGVKD. The CDR3 contains 19 residues. V was cut by 2 bases and J by 1 base, with 18 bases left in between.